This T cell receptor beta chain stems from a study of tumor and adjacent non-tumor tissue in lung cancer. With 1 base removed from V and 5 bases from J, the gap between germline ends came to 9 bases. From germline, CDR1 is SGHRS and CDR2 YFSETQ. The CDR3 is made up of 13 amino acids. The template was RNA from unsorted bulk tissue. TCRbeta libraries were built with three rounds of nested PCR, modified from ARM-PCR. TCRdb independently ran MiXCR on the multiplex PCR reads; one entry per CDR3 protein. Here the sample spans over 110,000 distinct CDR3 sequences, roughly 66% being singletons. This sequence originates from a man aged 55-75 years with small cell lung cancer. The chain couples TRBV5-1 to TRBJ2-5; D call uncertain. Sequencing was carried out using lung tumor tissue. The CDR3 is CASSLSGLETQYF. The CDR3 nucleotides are TGCGCCAGCAGCTTGTCAGGCCTCGAGACCCAGTACTTC.